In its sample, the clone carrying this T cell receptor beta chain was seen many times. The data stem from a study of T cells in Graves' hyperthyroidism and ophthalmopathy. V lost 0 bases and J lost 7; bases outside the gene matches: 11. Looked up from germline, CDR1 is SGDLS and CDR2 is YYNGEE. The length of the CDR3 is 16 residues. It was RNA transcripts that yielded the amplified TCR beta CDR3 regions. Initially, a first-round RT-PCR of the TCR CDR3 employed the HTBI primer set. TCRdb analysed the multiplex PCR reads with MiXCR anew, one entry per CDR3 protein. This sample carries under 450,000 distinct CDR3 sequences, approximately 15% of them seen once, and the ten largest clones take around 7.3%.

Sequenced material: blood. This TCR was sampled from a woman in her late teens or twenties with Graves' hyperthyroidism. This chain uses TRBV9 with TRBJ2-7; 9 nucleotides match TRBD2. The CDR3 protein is CASSVGLAGSLGEQYF. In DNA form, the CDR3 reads TGTGCCAGCAGCGTAGGGCTAGCGGGGTCCCTTGGGGAGCAGTACTTC.